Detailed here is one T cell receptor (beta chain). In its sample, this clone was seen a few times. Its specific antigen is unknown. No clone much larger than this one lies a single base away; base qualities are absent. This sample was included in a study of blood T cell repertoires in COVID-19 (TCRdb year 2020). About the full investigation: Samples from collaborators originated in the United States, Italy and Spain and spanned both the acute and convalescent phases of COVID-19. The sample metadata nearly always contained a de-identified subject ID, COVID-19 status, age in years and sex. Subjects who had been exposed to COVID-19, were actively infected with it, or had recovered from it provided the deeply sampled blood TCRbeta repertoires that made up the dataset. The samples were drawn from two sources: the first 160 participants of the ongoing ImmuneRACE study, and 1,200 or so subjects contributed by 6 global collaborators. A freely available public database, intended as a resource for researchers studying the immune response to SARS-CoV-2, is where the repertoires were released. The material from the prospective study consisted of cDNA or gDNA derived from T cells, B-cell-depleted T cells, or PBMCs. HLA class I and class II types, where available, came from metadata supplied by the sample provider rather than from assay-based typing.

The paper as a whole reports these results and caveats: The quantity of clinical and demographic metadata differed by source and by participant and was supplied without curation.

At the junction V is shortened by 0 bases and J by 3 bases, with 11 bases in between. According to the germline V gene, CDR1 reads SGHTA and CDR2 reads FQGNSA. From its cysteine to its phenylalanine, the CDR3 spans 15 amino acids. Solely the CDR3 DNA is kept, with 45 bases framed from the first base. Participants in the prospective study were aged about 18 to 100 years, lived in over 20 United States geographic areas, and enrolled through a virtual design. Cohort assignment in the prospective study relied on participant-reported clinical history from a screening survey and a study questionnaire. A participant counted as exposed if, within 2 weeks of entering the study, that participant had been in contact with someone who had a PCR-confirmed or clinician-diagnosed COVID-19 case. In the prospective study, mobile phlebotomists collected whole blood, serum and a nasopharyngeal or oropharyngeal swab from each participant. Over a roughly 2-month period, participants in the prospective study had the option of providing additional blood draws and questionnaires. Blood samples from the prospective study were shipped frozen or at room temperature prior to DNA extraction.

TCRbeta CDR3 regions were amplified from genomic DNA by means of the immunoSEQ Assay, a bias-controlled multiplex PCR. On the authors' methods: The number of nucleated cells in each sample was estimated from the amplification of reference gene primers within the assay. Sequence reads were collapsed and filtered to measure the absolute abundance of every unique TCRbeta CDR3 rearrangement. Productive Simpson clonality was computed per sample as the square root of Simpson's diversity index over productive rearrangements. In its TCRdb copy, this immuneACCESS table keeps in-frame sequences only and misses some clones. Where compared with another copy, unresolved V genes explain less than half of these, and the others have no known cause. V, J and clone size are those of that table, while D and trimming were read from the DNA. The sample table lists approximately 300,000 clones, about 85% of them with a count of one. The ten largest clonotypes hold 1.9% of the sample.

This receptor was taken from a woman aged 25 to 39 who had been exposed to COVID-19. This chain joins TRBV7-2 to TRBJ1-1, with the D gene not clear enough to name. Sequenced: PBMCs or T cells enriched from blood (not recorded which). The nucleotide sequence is TGTGCCAGCAGCTTAGCGGAGGGCCAGTACACTGAAGCTTTCTTT. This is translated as CASSLAEGQYTEAFF.